These T cell receptor beta chains were read from a single sample in a study of T cell clones after liver transplantation. The table came from immunoSEQ multiplex PCR; TCRdb's copy has only in-frame clones and leaves some out. This sample has 65,000 to 90,000 clones, with more than 90% found just once. The material was CD4+ T cells from blood, obtained before liver transplant. These receptors were taken from a human donor who received a liver transplant. Each CDR3 is given with its conserved first and last residue. Clone size is not always given. Where it is, it says once, few, many or a class for expanded clones.

size | length | J | V | CDR3
NA | 16 | TRBJ2-7 | TRBV5-6 | CASSLAGGQGTYEQYF
NA | 17 | TRBJ2-2 | TRBV29-1 | CSVDVGTSGTRGGELFF
NA | 15 | TRBJ2-3 | TRBV7-2 | CASSLTGASTDTQYF
NA | 13 | TRBJ1-5 | TRBV10-2 | CASSPDRVLPQHF
NA | 14 | TRBJ1-2 | TRBV5-1 | CASSLNGEGYGYTF
NA | 13 | TRBJ1-1 | TRBV2 | CASRDDLNTEAFF
once | 14 | TRBJ1-4 | TRBV6-5 | CASSYSFVGEKLFF
NA | 15 | TRBJ1-2 | TRBV5-1 | CASSLQGPRQYGYTF
NA | 14 | TRBJ2-7 | TRBV5-1 | CASSRDSSTYEQYF
NA | 15 | TRBJ2-5 | TRBV7-3 | CASSQGLAGVETQYF
NA | 14 | TRBJ2-1 | TRBV5-8 | CASIGGSSYNEQFF
NA | 15 | TRBJ2-3 | TRBV9 | CASSVSGIGTDTQYF
NA | 13 | TRBJ2-7 | TRBV2 | CASTLDREAEQYF
NA | 14 | TRBJ2-7 | TRBV7-9 | CASSTGQGWTEQYF
once | 14 | TRBJ2-7 | TRBV6-5 | CASLTGPDSYEQYF
NA | 15 | TRBJ2-5 | TRBV6-6 | CASSYFGTGDETQYF
NA | 14 | TRBJ1-4 | TRBV25-1 | CASSDRDRPEKLFF
NA | 14 | TRBJ2-3 | TRBV4-1 | CASSQADSTDTQYF
NA | 15 | TRBJ1-2 | TRBV19 | CASSHSGRAVHGYTF
NA | 14 | TRBJ2-1 | TRBV10-3 | CAIRRQGQGNEQFF
NA | 17 | TRBJ1-1 | TRBV6-1 | CASSVDSWTGRDTEAFF
once | 12 | TRBJ2-3 | TRBV28 | CASNQGTDTQYF
NA | 16 | TRBJ2-5 | TRBV29-1 | CSVEIRAGEVWETQYF
NA | 16 | TRBJ1-3 | TRBV10-2 | CASSEAGTASGNTIYF
NA | 14 | TRBJ2-7 | TRBV7-2 | CASSLNGGAYEQYF
few | 12 | TRBJ1-2 | TRBV11-2 | CASSLDRGGYTF
NA | 13 | TRBJ1-1 | TRBV5-6 | CASRKQGVPEAFF
NA | 18 | TRBJ2-1 | TRBV7-2 | CASSLALLAGGPGNEQFF
NA | 16 | TRBJ2-5 | TRBV4-1 | CASSQPGQGAAETQYF
NA | 15 | TRBJ2-1 | TRBV7-8 | CASSFAGATPNEQFF
NA | 13 | TRBJ2-3 | TRBV5-1 | CASSLTRTDTQYF
NA | 15 | TRBJ2-1 | TRBV9 | CASSVGPGGYNEQFF
NA | 13 | TRBJ1-1 | TRBV28 | CASTSLRPSEAFF
NA | 18 | TRBJ2-4 | TRBV4-2 | CASSRSGQAPSEQNIQYF
NA | 16 | TRBJ2-3 | TRBV29-1 | CSVDGAGPLSTDTQYF
NA | 14 | TRBJ1-4 | TRBV28 | CASGPQGTNEKLFF
NA | 13 | TRBJ1-1 | TRBV10-2 | CASSLDRGTEAFF
NA | 17 | TRBJ2-5 | TRBV28 | CASSLGSGAAYQETQYF
NA | 17 | TRBJ2-7 | TRBV19 | CASSMGTSGYSSYEQYF
NA | 18 | TRBJ1-1 | TRBV27 | CASSPQWTGRGIHTEAFF